The 15 T cell receptor beta chains below all came from one sample that was sequenced in a study of siplizumab effects on memory and regulatory T cells. The method was immunoSEQ multiplex PCR; TCRdb's version includes in-frame clones alone and lacks a portion of them. The sample consists of 90,000 to 120,000 clones, more than 90% of them appearing once. Sequenced: CD4+ T cells sorted from blood. The receptors were gathered from a human donor in good health. Some clones in this sample may be carry-over from other donors' samples.

J is TRBJ2-7 and V is TRBV7-9, with 8 bases identical to TRBD2. Germline trimming cut 5 bases from V and 0 bases from J; bases unmatched to any gene: 6. Germline V lookup: CDR1 SEHNR, CDR2 FQNEAQ (reference sequence). The CDR3 has 15 amino acids. In nucleotides, the CDR3 is TGTGCCAGCAGCCTTCTAGCGGGCGACTCCTACGAGCAGTACTTC. The encoded protein is CASSLLAGDSYEQYF.

The V call is TRBV19, the J call TRBJ2-3; TRBD2 agrees at 8 bases. The CDR3 totals 13 residues. Germline loops: CDR1 LNHDA, CDR2 SQIVND (reference sequence). Losses at the gene ends were 8 bases for V and 4 bases for J; bases not matched to a gene: 5. CDR3 amino acids: CASRAGVSDTQYF. Written as DNA, the CDR3 is TGTGCCAGTCGAGCGGGAGTGTCAGATACGCAGTATTTT.

CDR3 DNA: TGTGCCAGCAGTGAGAGGGACAATCAGCCCCAGCATTTT. This translates into CASSERDNQPQHF. V gene TRBV6-1 combines with J gene TRBJ1-5; D gene uncertain. The CDR3 sequence is 13 residues long. CDR1 and CDR2 from the germline V gene are MNHNS and SASEGT. V lost 3 bases, J lost 3 bases, and 6 bases lay in between.

As DNA, the CDR3 is TGTGCCAGCAGCTTATACAGGGTTTTGGTCTATGGCTACACCTTC. Encoded protein: CASSLYRVLVYGYTF. V and J are TRBV5-6 and TRBJ1-2; TRBD1 might be the D (6 bases). Trimming removed 2 bases from V and 4 bases from J, with 15 bases in between. There are 15 residues in the CDR3. The germline gives CDR1 SGHDT, CDR2 YYEEEE.

The V gene is TRBV9, the J gene TRBJ2-3; 14 bases are a match to TRBD2. The ends lost 4 bases at V and 1 base at J; junction bases unmatched: 11. Germline V gene data show CDR1 as SGDLS and CDR2 as YYNGEE. The CDR3 runs to 19 residues. CDR3 amino acids: CASSLPGTSGSPGTDTQYF. The CDR3 nucleotides read TGTGCCAGCAGCCTTCCCGGGACTAGCGGGAGTCCAGGCACAGATACGCAGTATTTT.

The rearrangement uses TRBV14 and TRBJ2-5; 11 bases map to TRBD1. CDR3 length: 14 amino acids. The germline gives CDR1 SGHDN, CDR2 FVKESK. The V segment lost 3 bases and the J segment 8 bases; nucleotides outside the gene matches: 5. The CDR3 reads CASSQTGQGVTQYF. The CDR3 bases are TGTGCCAGCAGCCAGACGGGACAGGGGGTCACCCAGTACTTC.

This clone was counted once. The CDR3 nucleotides read TGCAGCGTTGACGAGGGGACAGATACGCAGTATTTT. Its protein product is CSVDEGTDTQYF. The chain carries TRBV29-1 and TRBJ2-3; TRBD1 or TRBD2 may be the D gene (5 bases each). V was clipped by 3 bases and J by 3 bases, with 7 bases between them. Germline lookup yields CDR1 SQVTM and CDR2 ANQGSEA. The CDR3 covers 12 residues.

This chain joins TRBV11-2 and TRBJ1-3; 7 nucleotides match TRBD1. J was trimmed by 0 bases and V by 6 bases; bases with no gene match: 5. Germline loops: CDR1 SGHAT, CDR2 FQNNGV. This CDR3 region has 15 residues. The CDR3 DNA is TGTGCCAGCAGTTTGGGACAGCCCTCTGGAAACACCATATATTTT. It is translated as CASSLGQPSGNTIYF.

The chain is built from TRBV28 and TRBJ2-3, with 10 bases identical to TRBD1. The CDR3 is 15 amino acids. Losses at the gene ends were 4 bases for V and 2 bases for J; bases not matched to a gene: 3. Per germline, CDR1 MDHEN and CDR2 SYDVKM. The CDR3 bases are TGTGCCAGCAGTTCGGGACAGGGGAACACAGATACGCAGTATTTT. This translates into CASSSGQGNTDTQYF.

The rearrangement links TRBV9 to TRBJ2-1; D is perhaps TRBD1 (5 bases). This CDR3 is built from 15 residues. The V end was cut by 0 bases, the J end by 2 bases, with 9 bases between. The germline V gene encodes CDR1 SGDLS and CDR2 YYNGEE. Here the CDR3 reads CASSVGQGTYNEQFF. CDR3 nucleotide sequence: TGTGCCAGCAGCGTAGGGCAGGGAACCTACAATGAGCAGTTCTTC.

The genes are TRBV5-4 and TRBJ2-3, with D possibly matching TRBD2 (7 bases). V lost 0 bases and J 0 bases, leaving 14 bases between the germline ends. The length of the CDR3 is 17 residues. In germline, CDR1 is SGHNT, CDR2 YYREEE (reference sequence). CDR3 region: CASSLGGGTQSTDTQYF. In DNA form, the CDR3 reads TGTGCCAGCAGCTTGGGGGGGGGCACCCAAAGCACAGATACGCAGTATTTT.

This clone was observed a single time. This rearrangement joins TRBV4-2 to TRBJ2-1; 7 bases line up with TRBD2. The J segment lost 8 bases and the V segment lost 1 base, leaving 8 bases of the junction unmatched. Germline CDR1 LGHNA, CDR2 YNFKEQ. The CDR3 totals 15 residues. The CDR3 spells CASSQAGGSSDEQFF. As DNA, the CDR3 is TGTGCCAGCAGCCAAGCGGGCGGGAGTTCAGATGAGCAGTTCTTC.

V is TRBV9 and J is TRBJ1-3; D is possibly TRBD1 (5 bases). The CDR3 extends over 20 amino acids. The ends were cut back, 0 bases at V and 0 bases at J, with 22 bases in the middle. The germline V gene has CDR1 SGDLS and CDR2 YYNGEE. CDR3 nucleotides: TGTGCCAGCAGCGTAGGATTTCTGGGATTGGGCAGGGACTCTGGAAACACCATATATTTT. Translating gives CASSVGFLGLGRDSGNTIYF.

This chain links TRBV7-9 with TRBJ1-5; no firm D call. This CDR3 region has 14 residues. The V gene's germline CDR1 is SEHNR and CDR2 FQNEAQ (reference sequence). Trimming removed 1 base at V and 6 bases at J, with 10 bases between. In nucleotides, the CDR3 is TGTGCCAGCAGCTTAGGTTTAGGGAGTCAGCCCCAGCATTTT. Its protein is CASSLGLGSQPQHF.

In its sample, this clone was seen once. This sequence joins TRBV28 and TRBJ2-2, with 14 bases lining up with TRBD2. Trimming cost V 4 bases and J 6 bases; bases outside gene matches: 10. The CDR3 length is 18 residues. CDR1 MDHEN and CDR2 SYDVKM come from the germline V gene. CDR3 sequence reads: CASSSPGTSGRRAGELFF. CDR3 bases: TGTGCCAGCAGTTCCCCTGGGACTAGCGGGAGAAGGGCCGGGGAGCTGTTTTTT.